Here is one TCR beta chain with its context. Measured with immunoSEQ multiplex PCR; TCRdb has only the in-frame clones, and not every one. This repertoire shows nearly 70,000 clones, 85% found once; its top ten account for roughly 6.1%. Patients were ruled out by autoimmune disease history or systemic immunosuppression. Trimming left V 1 base short and J 6 bases short, with 9 bases between. The CDR3 sequence is 14 residues long. Germline CDR1 and CDR2: SGHVS and FNYEAQ. The data originate from a study of OX40 agonist ivuxolimab in advanced cancers. Study as a whole: It was ivuxolimab, an agonistic anti-OX40 (CD134) antibody, that patients were treated with. Patients with prior anti-PD-1, anti-PD-L1 or anti-CTLA-4 therapy were eligible; roughly 41% had some. Three individuals attained partial responses, comprising one hepatocellular carcinoma case and two cutaneous melanoma cases.

Sample: CD4+ or CD8+ T cells sorted from blood, taken in a trial of the OX40 agonist ivuxolimab. The sequence was collected from an adult with an advanced solid tumor such as melanoma, head and neck, liver or kidney cancer. The V gene is TRBV7-6, the J gene TRBJ1-4, with a weak D call TRBD1 (6 bases). The CDR3 region has the DNA TGTGCCAGCAGCTTAGGGACAGCAGATGAAAAACTGTTTTTT. It specifies CASSLGTADEKLFF.